The sequence of this T cell receptor (beta chain) was determined in a study of blood T cell repertoires in COVID-19. The wider study: Acute and convalescent COVID-19 specimens originated in the United States, Italy and Spain.

Notes on this clone: The same CDR3 is also encoded by other DNA sequences in this sample.

In the original processing: Amplified reference gene primers provided the basis for estimating nucleated cell counts. The method was immunoSEQ multiplex PCR; TCRdb's version includes in-frame clones alone and lacks a portion of them. V and J calls and clone size are as listed in that table; D and trimming were resolved from the DNA. This sample carries 300,000 to 400,000 clones, 90% to 95% of them seen once, and the ten largest clones take under 3.5%. V lost 5 bases and J lost 3, with 13 bases in between. The CDR3 spans 14 residues. Germline CDR1 reads SGHAT; CDR2 reads FQNNGV. Source material: peripheral blood. This chain links TRBV11-2 with TRBJ1-2, with TRBD1 as a possible D gene (5 bases). This TCR derives from a woman under 30 who had recovered from COVID-19. The CDR3 reads CASSPLGADYGYTF. The CDR3 region has the DNA TGTGCCAGCAGCCCCCTTGGGGCAGACTATGGCTACACCTTC.